This T cell receptor (beta chain) originates from a study of shared clonotypes between healthy human individuals. Study-wide results and caveats: Rarefaction exposed incomplete sorted-subset sequencing despite large depth.

This CDR3 region has 15 residues. Germline V CDR1 and CDR2: SGHDT, YYEEEE. V was pared by 5 bases and J by 3 bases, with 7 bases of the junction left unmatched. The authors' processing: Junction-only immunoSEQ sequences carried no quality scores, so filtering differed. Libraries were prepared by immunoSEQ multiplex PCR; TCRdb keeps only in-frame clonotypes and omits some of them. That table gives V, J and clone size, and the DNA gave D and trimming. The sample carries 2,500,000 or so clones, 80% to 95% recorded once. Turning to this clone: Its antigen remains unidentified.

Nashville, Tennessee was home to all donors, each a Caucasian adult. The rearrangement joins TRBV5-6 to TRBJ2-1, with TRBD2 matching over 8 bases. Sequencing was carried out using naive CD4+ T cells from PBMCs. Subset denoted: CD45RA+ positively selected. This clonotype was obtained from a man in his late teens or twenties in good health. Some clones in this sample may be carry-over from other donors' samples. The CDR3 region has the DNA TGTGCCAGCAGAGAAGCGGGGGTGGGCTACAATGAGCAGTTCTTC. Translated, it gives CASREAGVGYNEQFF.